What follows are 4 T cell receptor beta chains derived from one specimen sequenced in a study of cytomegalovirus exposure and HLA in healthy donors. PCR primers comprised 60 Vbeta and 13 Jbeta primers. Here immunoSEQ multiplex PCR was the method, and the copy in TCRdb shows in-frame clones only, minus some. In the table there are some 130,000 clones, about four fifths of which are singletons. What was sequenced was PBMCs. These TCRs come from a young man in good health.

The chain joins TRBV5-1 to TRBJ2-5; 7 bases are a match to TRBD2. V dropped 3 bases and J dropped 2; count of bases not matched to a gene: 4. The CDR3 extends over 14 amino acids. Germline CDR1 is SGHRS and CDR2 is YFSETQ. CDR3 coding DNA: TGCGCCAGCAGCTCGCGGACTAGTCAAGAGACCCAGTACTTC. Translated: CASSSRTSQETQYF.

The chain employs TRBV5-8 and TRBJ1-5, with D possibly being TRBD1 (6 bases). V was cut by 3 bases and J by 0 bases, with 16 bases left in between. Germline V gene lookup returns CDR1 SGHTS and CDR2 YDEGEE. CDR3 length: 17 residues. The CDR3 nucleotides are TGTGCCAGCAGCTCAGGGGTTTCGAGTAATAGCAATCAGCCCCAGCATTTT. Amino acids: CASSSGVSSNSNQPQHF.

The CDR3 protein is CASSLGSEETQYF. CDR3 bases: TGTGCCAGCAGTTTAGGTAGCGAGGAGACCCAGTACTTC. This chain joins TRBV27 and TRBJ2-5; D perhaps matches TRBD2 (5 bases). Germline V gives CDR1 MNHEY, CDR2 SMNVEV (reference sequence). The CDR3 is 13 residues long. The ends were cut back, 2 bases at V and 5 bases at J, with 9 bases in the middle.

The gene calls are TRBV29-1 and TRBJ1-2; D unclear. Germline loops: CDR1 SQVTM, CDR2 ANQGSEA. Trimming removed 5 bases from V and 4 bases from J, with 11 bases in between. CDR3 length equals 12 residues. The CDR3 spells CSVREGGYGYTF. CDR3 nucleotide sequence: TGCAGCGTTCGGGAGGGTGGCTATGGCTACACCTTC.